The source of this T cell receptor (beta chain) is a study of cytomegalovirus exposure and HLA in healthy donors. PCR amplification relied on 60 Vbeta primers (plus 13 Jbeta primers). Profiled with immunoSEQ multiplex PCR; TCRdb holds only in-frame clones, not every one. The table shows approximately 90,000 clones, with approximately 71% occurring only once. With respect to this clone: Its antigen is not known.

The V and J ends lost 4 bases and 4 bases respectively, with 12 bases between them. The germline V gene has CDR1 LNHDA and CDR2 SQIVND (reference sequence). The CDR3 is 14 amino acids. Study-wide results and limits: The classifier reportedly diagnosed cytomegalovirus status with high sensitivity and specificity. The study carried out a later analysis of TCR beta sequences. It associated some 17,000 of them with specific HLA alleles at a false discovery rate of 0.05.

Sequenced: PBMCs. The chain employs TRBV19 and TRBJ2-3, with D possibly matching TRBD2 (5 bases). This sequence originates from a man aged 25 to 45 in good health and CMV-seronegative. DNA of the CDR3: TGTGCCAGTAGTAGACCCCGGGGTGCAGATACGCAGTATTTT. Translating it yields CASSRPRGADTQYF.